The 23 T cell receptor beta chains given below trace back to one sample, sequenced in a study of blood T cell repertoires in COVID-19. Data came from immunoSEQ multiplex PCR; TCRdb stores just in-frame clones and leaves some out. The sample lists roughly 230,000 clones, roughly nine tenths occurring once. The sequenced sample was peripheral blood. Receptors originate from a man in his 70s with acute or convalescent COVID-19.

The gene calls are TRBV5-1 and TRBJ2-5, with D possibly being TRBD2 (6 bases). The CDR3 length is 15 residues. Germline CDR1 reads SGHRS; CDR2 reads YFSETQ. V dropped 0 bases and J dropped 5 bases, with 14 bases sitting between them. CDR3 sequence (DNA): TGCGCCAGCAGCTTGGAAGGAGGTGGAGGGGAGACCCAGTACTTC. Its protein is CASSLEGGGGETQYF.

The chain employs TRBV5-1 and TRBJ2-7, with TRBD2 identical over 10 bases. Trimming removed 0 bases from V and 4 bases from J; junction bases left unmatched: 28. From germline, CDR1 is SGHRS and CDR2 YFSETQ. The CDR3 extends over 23 amino acids. Here the CDR3 DNA reads TGCGCCAGCAGCTTGGCCACGGCTAGCGGGAGTCGACCCTACACCTTATCTGCTTACGAGCAGTACTTC. Residues: CASSLATASGSRPYTLSAYEQYF.

The chain's CDR3 is CSASLSRGRETQYF. Written as DNA, the CDR3 is TGCAGTGCTAGTTTAAGCAGGGGGCGTGAGACCCAGTACTTC. The chain recombines TRBV20-1 with TRBJ2-5, with TRBD1 matching over 8 bases. The length of the CDR3 is 14 residues. J lost 5 bases, V lost 3 bases, and 8 bases had no gene match. Per germline, CDR1 DFQATT and CDR2 SNEGSKA (reference sequence).

The chain combines TRBV6-6 with TRBJ2-7, with TRBD2 matching over 9 bases. This CDR3 spans 14 amino acids. The germline V gene has CDR1 MNHNY and CDR2 SVGAGI (reference sequence). The V segment lost 6 bases and the J segment 3 bases; nucleotides outside the gene matches: 6. CDR3 in amino acids: CASSRREGHYEQYF. The DNA of the CDR3 is TGTGCCAGCAGCAGGCGGGAGGGACACTACGAGCAGTACTTC.

J is TRBJ2-3 and V is TRBV10-3; 7 bases agree with TRBD2. The junction had 7 bases not matched to a gene; V was cut back by 0 bases and J by 1 base. This CDR3 has 17 residues. The germline gives CDR1 ENHRY, CDR2 SYGVKD. The CDR3 bases are TGTGCCATCAGTGAGTCTCCAGCTAGCGGAGGCACAGATACGCAGTATTTT. Protein sequence: CAISESPASGGTDTQYF.

The chain employs TRBV9 and TRBJ2-1; possibly TRBD1 for D (7 bases). Deletions cut 0 bases from V and 8 bases from J, with 12 bases between. CDR1 and CDR2 (germline): SGDLS, YYNGEE. CDR3 length equals 14 residues. CDR3 sequence reads: CASSVEEGAYEQFF. The CDR3 DNA follows: TGTGCCAGCAGCGTAGAGGAGGGGGCCTATGAGCAGTTCTTC.

The rearrangement uses TRBV7-2 and TRBJ2-7; the D gene is possibly TRBD1 (6 bases). Germline V gene sequence: CDR1 SGHTA, CDR2 FQGNSA. The CDR3 is 17 residues long. V gave up 0 bases and J gave up 5 bases, with 20 bases separating them. CDR3 protein: CASSLASTRTANHEQYF. Written as DNA, the CDR3 is TGTGCCAGCAGCTTAGCGAGCACACGGACAGCGAACCACGAGCAGTACTTC.

The rearrangement links TRBV7-3 to TRBJ2-5, with 7 bases fitting TRBD1. Trimming removed 6 bases from V and 1 base from J; junction bases left unmatched: 8. The length of the CDR3 is 15 residues. Looked up from germline, CDR1 is SGHTA and CDR2 is FQGTGA. In DNA, the CDR3 is TGTGCCAGCAGAGTAACAGGGGCCCTCCAAGAGACCCAGTACTTC. Protein: CASRVTGALQETQYF.

The chain carries TRBV5-1 and TRBJ1-1; no clear D. V was trimmed by 0 bases and J by 1 base, leaving 7 bases between them. The CDR3 spans 14 residues. Germline values: CDR1 SGHRS, CDR2 YFSETQ. CDR3 sequence: CASSLAPGNTEAFF. The CDR3 DNA reads as TGCGCCAGCAGCTTGGCCCCGGGGAACACTGAAGCTTTCTTT.

V usage is TRBV5-1 and J usage is TRBJ2-5, with D hard to call. Germline loops: CDR1 SGHRS, CDR2 YFSETQ. The CDR3 is made up of 14 amino acids. V lost 4 bases and J lost 5, with 15 bases in between. The CDR3, as DNA: TGCGCCAGCAGCACGTCCCACACCGGGGAGACCCAGTACTTC. Its protein product is CASSTSHTGETQYF.

This chain links TRBV27 with TRBJ1-1; TRBD1 aligns across 7 bases. The trim removed 3 bases at V and 5 bases at J, leaving 9 bases unmatched. Germline values: CDR1 MNHEY, CDR2 SMNVEV (reference sequence). The CDR3 length is 15 residues. CDR3 bases: TGTGCCAGCAGTTTTAAATCGACAGGGAGGACTGAAGCTTTCTTT. Translated, it gives CASSFKSTGRTEAFF.

This sequence joins TRBV6-5 and TRBJ2-1; TRBD2 is a possible D gene (5 bases). The CDR3 runs 15 residues. Trimming took 8 bases from V and 2 from J, leaving 16 bases between them. Germline V lookup: CDR1 MNHEY, CDR2 SVGAGI. Here the CDR3 reads CASGWSSGTYNEQFF. In DNA, the CDR3 is TGTGCCAGCGGCTGGTCAAGCGGCACCTACAATGAGCAGTTCTTC.

In DNA, the CDR3 is TGTGCCAGCAGCTCGGACCCGGGACAGGGTTCCTACGAGCAGTACTTC. This sequence encodes CASSSDPGQGSYEQYF. The chain carries TRBV5-4 and TRBJ2-7; 9 positions match TRBD1. Germline-derived CDR1 and CDR2 are SGHNT and YYREEE (reference sequence). V lost 3 bases to trimming and J lost 1 base; unmatched junction nucleotides: 8. The CDR3 has 16 residues.

This chain connects TRBV18 to TRBJ2-7; TRBD2 aligns across 12 bases. CDR1 KGHSH and CDR2 LQKENI come from the germline V gene. The CDR3 contains 14 residues. V lost 3 bases and J lost 7; bases outside the gene matches: 4. The CDR3 here is CASSPTSGSAEQYF. As DNA, the CDR3 is TGTGCCAGCTCACCGACTAGCGGGAGCGCGGAGCAGTACTTC. Using reference TRBV18 and TRBJ2-7 for the parts outside the CDR3, the full variable domain is NAGVMQNPRHLVRRRGQEARLRCSPMKGHSHVYWYRQLPEEGLKFMVYLQKENIIDESGMPKERFSAEFPKEGPSILRIQQVVRGDSAAYFCASSPTSGSAEQYFGPGTRLTVT.

This chain uses TRBV7-3 with TRBJ1-5; 7 positions match TRBD1. Germline loops: CDR1 SGHTA, CDR2 FQGTGA. V lost 2 bases and J lost 5; bases outside the gene matches: 9. The CDR3 contains 16 residues. The CDR3: CASSLGRDRKDQPQHF. CDR3 sequence (DNA): TGTGCCAGCAGCTTAGGCCGGGACAGAAAGGATCAGCCCCAGCATTTT.

The V gene is TRBV5-6, the J gene TRBJ2-3; TRBD2 is a possible D gene (5 bases). Trimming pared 6 bases from V and 0 bases from J, leaving 11 bases between. This CDR3 spans 14 amino acids. Germline V lookup: CDR1 SGHDT, CDR2 YYEEEE. DNA for the CDR3: TGTGCCAGCAAGGGCGGGCCGAGCACAGATACGCAGTATTTT. It yields the protein CASKGGPSTDTQYF.

This chain links TRBV6-1 with TRBJ2-1, with TRBD2 identical over 11 bases. J gave up 6 bases and V 2 bases, and 0 bases lay outside the gene matches. The CDR3 loop spans 14 amino acids. Germline values: CDR1 MNHNS, CDR2 SASEGT. The CDR3 spells CASSELAGGNEQFF. DNA for the CDR3: TGTGCCAGCAGTGAACTAGCGGGAGGCAATGAGCAGTTCTTC.

The rearrangement links TRBV7-9 to TRBJ1-4, with D unresolved. Trimming shortened V by 2 bases and J by 5 bases, and 6 bases separated the two germline ends. Per the germline V gene, CDR1 is SEHNR and CDR2 is FQNEAQ (reference sequence). CDR3 length: 13 amino acids. The CDR3 reads CASSLRENEKLFF. DNA for the CDR3: TGTGCCAGCAGCTTACGGGAAAATGAAAAACTGTTTTTT.

The V and J genes are TRBV5-1 and TRBJ1-3; weak D call: TRBD1 (6 bases). Germline V gives CDR1 SGHRS, CDR2 YFSETQ. The germline V and J ends were trimmed by 2 bases and 0 bases, with 9 bases remaining between them. CDR3 size: 15 residues. CDR3 region: CASSLQGFSGNTIYF. CDR3 nucleotides: TGCGCCAGCAGCTTACAGGGTTTCTCTGGAAACACCATATATTTT.

In DNA form, the CDR3 reads TGTGCCAGCAGCCAAGAATCGTGGCTTTTGAATGAAAAACTGTTTTTT. Its protein is CASSQESWLLNEKLFF. The rearrangement joins TRBV4-2 to TRBJ1-4; D is uncertain. Trimming cost V 0 bases and J 5 bases, with 13 bases left between them. This CDR3 is 16 amino acids long. Germline lookup yields CDR1 LGHNA and CDR2 YNFKEQ.

This rearrangement joins TRBV5-1 to TRBJ1-2, with D uncertain. The CDR3 has 13 amino acids. Germline-derived CDR1 and CDR2 are SGHRS and YFSETQ. Trimming shortened V by 2 bases and J by 6 bases, and 11 bases separated the two germline ends. The CDR3 protein is CASSFGARDGYTF. For the CDR3, the DNA is TGCGCCAGCAGCTTCGGCGCCCGGGATGGCTACACCTTC.

The rearrangement joins TRBV19 to TRBJ2-1, with 9 bases aligning to TRBD2. From germline, CDR1 is LNHDA and CDR2 SQIVND (reference sequence). This CDR3 spans 15 amino acids. J was trimmed by 8 bases and V by 6 bases; bases with no gene match: 11. The CDR3 reads CASSASGKSRDEQFF. The DNA for the CDR3 is TGTGCCAGTAGCGCTAGCGGGAAGTCTCGCGATGAGCAGTTCTTC.

This clone showed up just once. The chain has TRBV6-5 and TRBJ1-2; 9 nucleotides line up with TRBD1. The germline gives CDR1 MNHEY, CDR2 SVGAGI. Trimming removed 4 bases from V and 8 bases from J; junction bases left unmatched: 14. This CDR3 has 16 residues. CDR3 protein: CASSLQPGQGNRGYTF. In DNA, the CDR3 is TGTGCCAGCAGTTTACAACCGGGACAGGGAAATCGGGGCTACACCTTC.